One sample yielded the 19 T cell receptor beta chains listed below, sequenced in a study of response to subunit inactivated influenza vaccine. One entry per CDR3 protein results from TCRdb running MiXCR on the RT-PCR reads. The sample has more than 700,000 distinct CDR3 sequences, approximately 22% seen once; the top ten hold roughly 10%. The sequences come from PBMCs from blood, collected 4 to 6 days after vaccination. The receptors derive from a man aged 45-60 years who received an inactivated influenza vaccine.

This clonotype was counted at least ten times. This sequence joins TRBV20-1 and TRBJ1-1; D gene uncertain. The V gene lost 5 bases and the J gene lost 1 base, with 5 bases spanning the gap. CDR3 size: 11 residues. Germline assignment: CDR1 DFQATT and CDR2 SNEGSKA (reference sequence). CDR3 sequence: CSASSNTEAFF. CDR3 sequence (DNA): TGCAGTGCTTCCTCGAACACTGAAGCTTTCTTT.

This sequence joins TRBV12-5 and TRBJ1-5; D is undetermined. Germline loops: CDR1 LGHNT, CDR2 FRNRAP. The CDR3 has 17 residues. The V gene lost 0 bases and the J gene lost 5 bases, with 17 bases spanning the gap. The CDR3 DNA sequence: TGTGCTAGTGGTTTGGTACCCTTAAGAAAGGGCGATCAGCCCCAGCATTTT. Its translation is CASGLVPLRKGDQPQHF. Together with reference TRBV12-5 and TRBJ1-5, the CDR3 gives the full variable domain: DARVTQTPRHKVTEMGQEVTMRCQPILGHNTVFWYRQTMMQGLELLAYFRNRAPLDDSGMPKDRFSAEMPDATLATLKIQPSEPRDSAVYFCASGLVPLRKGDQPQHFGDGTRLSIL.

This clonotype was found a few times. The CDR3 region is CSVEAPGLAGTYEQFF. The CDR3 coding sequence is TGCAGCGTTGAAGCCCCGGGACTAGCGGGTACATATGAGCAGTTCTTC. The J gene is TRBJ2-1, the V gene TRBV29-1; 12 bases align to TRBD2. From germline, CDR1 is SQVTM and CDR2 ANQGSEA. This CDR3 has 16 amino acids. V shed 1 base, J shed 8 bases, and the junction held 9 bases outside the gene matches.

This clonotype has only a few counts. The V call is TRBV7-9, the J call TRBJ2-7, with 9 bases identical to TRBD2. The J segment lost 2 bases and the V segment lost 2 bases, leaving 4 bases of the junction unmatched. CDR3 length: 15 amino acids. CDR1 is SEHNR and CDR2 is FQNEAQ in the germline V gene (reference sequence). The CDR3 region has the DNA TGTGCCAGCAGCTTACCTCTAGCGGGAACCTACGAGCAGTACTTC. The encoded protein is CASSLPLAGTYEQYF.

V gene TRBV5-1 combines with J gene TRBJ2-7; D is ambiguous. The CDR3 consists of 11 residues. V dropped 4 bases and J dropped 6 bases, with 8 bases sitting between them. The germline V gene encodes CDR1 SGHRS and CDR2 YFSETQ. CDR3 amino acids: CASSLQAEQYF. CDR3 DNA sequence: TGCGCCAGCAGCCTTCAGGCCGAGCAGTACTTC. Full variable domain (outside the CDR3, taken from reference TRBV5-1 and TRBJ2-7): KAGVTQTPRYLIKTRGQQVTLSCSPISGHRSVSWYQQTPGQGLQFLFEYFSETQRNKGNFPGRFSGRQFSNSRSEMNVSTLELGDSALYLCASSLQAEQYFGPGTRLTVT.

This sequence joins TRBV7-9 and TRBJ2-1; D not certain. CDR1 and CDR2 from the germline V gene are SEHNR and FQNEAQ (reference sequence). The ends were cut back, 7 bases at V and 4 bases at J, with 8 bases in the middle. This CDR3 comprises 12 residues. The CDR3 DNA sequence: TGTGCCAGCATGGATAGATACAATGAGCAGTTCTTC. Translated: CASMDRYNEQFF.

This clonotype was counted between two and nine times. The CDR3 DNA sequence: TGTGCCAGCAGCTCCTTAGCGGGAGGGGGGGAGCAGTACTTC. It is translated as CASSSLAGGGEQYF. This chain links TRBV7-2 with TRBJ2-7; 11 bases match TRBD2. V lost 4 bases to trimming and J lost 7 bases; unmatched junction nucleotides: 6. This CDR3 has 14 residues. Per germline, CDR1 SGHTA and CDR2 FQGNSA.

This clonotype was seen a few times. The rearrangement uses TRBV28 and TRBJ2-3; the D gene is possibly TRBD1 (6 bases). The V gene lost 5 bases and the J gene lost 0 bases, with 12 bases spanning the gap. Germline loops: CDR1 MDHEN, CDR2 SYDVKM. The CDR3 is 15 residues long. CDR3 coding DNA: TGTGCCAGCAGTAGATCAGGGGAGAGCACAGATACGCAGTATTTT. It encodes CASSRSGESTDTQYF.

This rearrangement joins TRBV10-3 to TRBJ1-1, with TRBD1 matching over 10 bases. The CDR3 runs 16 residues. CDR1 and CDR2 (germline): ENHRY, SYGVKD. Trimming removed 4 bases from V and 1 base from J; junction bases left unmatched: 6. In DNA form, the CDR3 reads TGTGCCATCAGTGCAAGACAGGGGGCCGGGAACACTGAAGCTTTCTTT. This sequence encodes CAISARQGAGNTEAFF.

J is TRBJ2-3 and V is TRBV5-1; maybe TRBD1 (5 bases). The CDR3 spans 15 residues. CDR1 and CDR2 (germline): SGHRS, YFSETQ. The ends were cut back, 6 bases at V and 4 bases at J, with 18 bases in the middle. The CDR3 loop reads CASIWTEPQADTQYF. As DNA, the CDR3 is TGCGCCAGCATCTGGACGGAGCCACAGGCAGATACGCAGTATTTT.

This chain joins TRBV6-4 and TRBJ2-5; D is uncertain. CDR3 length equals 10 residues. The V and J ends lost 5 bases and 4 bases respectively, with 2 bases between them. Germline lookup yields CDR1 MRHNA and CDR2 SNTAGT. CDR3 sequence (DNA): TGTGCCAGCAGTATAGAGACCCAGTACTTC. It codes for CASSIETQYF.

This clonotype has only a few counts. CDR3 coding DNA: TGCGCCAGCAGCTTGGTTCCTCATTCGCCGGGACTAGCGGGGGCCCGGGATACGCAGTATTTT. Translating gives CASSLVPHSPGLAGARDTQYF. The chain recombines TRBV5-1 with TRBJ2-3; 14 bases agree with TRBD2. The CDR3 sequence is 21 residues long. The trim removed 0 bases at V and 6 bases at J, leaving 18 bases unmatched. The germline V gene has CDR1 SGHRS and CDR2 YFSETQ.

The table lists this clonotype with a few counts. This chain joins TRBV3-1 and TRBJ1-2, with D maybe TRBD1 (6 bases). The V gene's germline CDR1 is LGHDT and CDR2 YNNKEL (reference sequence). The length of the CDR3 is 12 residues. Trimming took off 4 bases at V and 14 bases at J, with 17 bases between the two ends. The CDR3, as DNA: TGTGCCAGCAGCCCCCCCTTCCGGGACAAGACCTTC. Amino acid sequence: CASSPPFRDKTF.

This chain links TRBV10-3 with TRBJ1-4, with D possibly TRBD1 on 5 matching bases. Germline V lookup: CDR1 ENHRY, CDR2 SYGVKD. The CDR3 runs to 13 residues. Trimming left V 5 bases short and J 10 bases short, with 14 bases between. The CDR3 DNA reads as TGTGCCATCAGTCCCGACGGGGCTGGAAAACTGTTTTTT. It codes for CAISPDGAGKLFF.

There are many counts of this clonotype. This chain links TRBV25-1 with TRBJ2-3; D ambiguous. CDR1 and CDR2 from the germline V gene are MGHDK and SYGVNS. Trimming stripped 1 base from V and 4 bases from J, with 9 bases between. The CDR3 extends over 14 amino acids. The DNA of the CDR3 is TGTGCCAGCAGTGAATTTAGGACGGCAGATACGCAGTATTTT. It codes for CASSEFRTADTQYF.

The CDR3 region is CASSPWGRLSLNNEQFF. The CDR3 DNA is TGTGCCAGCAGCCCGTGGGGTAGGCTAAGTCTTAACAATGAGCAGTTCTTC. This rearrangement joins TRBV27 to TRBJ2-1; D remains unclear. The CDR3 is 17 amino acids. The germline V and J ends were trimmed by 6 bases and 5 bases, with 23 bases remaining between them. CDR1 is MNHEY, CDR2 SMNVEV, per germline (reference sequence).

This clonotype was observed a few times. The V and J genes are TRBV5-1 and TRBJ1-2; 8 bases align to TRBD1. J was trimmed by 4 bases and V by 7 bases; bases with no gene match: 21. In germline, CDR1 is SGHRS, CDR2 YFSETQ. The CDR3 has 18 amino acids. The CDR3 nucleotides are TGCGCCAGCGGACCGGGACAGGAGTCTTATATGCAACTCTATGGCTACACCTTC. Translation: CASGPGQESYMQLYGYTF. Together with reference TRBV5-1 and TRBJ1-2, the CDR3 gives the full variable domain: KAGVTQTPRYLIKTRGQQVTLSCSPISGHRSVSWYQQTPGQGLQFLFEYFSETQRNKGNFPGRFSGRQFSNSRSEMNVSTLELGDSALYLCASGPGQESYMQLYGYTFGSGTRLTVV.

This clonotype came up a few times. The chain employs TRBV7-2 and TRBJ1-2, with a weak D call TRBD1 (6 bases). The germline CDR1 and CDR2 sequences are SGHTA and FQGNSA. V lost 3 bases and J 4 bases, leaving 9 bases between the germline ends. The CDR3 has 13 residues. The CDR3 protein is CASSFTGFYGYTF. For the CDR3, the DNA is TGTGCCAGCAGCTTTACAGGGTTCTATGGCTACACCTTC.

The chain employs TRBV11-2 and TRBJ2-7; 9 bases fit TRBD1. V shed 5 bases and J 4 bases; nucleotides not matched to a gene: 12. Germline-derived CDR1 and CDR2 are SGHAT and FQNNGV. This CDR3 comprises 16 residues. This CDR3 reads CASSPLSGTGLYEQYF. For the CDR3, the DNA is TGTGCCAGCAGCCCCCTCTCCGGGACAGGGTTATACGAGCAGTACTTC.